The present T cell receptor (beta chain) was sequenced within a study of cytomegalovirus exposure and HLA in healthy donors. The study, taken as a whole, reports: With high specificity and sensitivity, the classifier reportedly diagnosed cytomegalovirus status. Most TCR sequences were seen very rarely across donors, but some public TCRs occurred in many. The study labeled 164 TCR beta chains cytomegalovirus-associated.

Produced via immunoSEQ multiplex PCR; TCRdb's table is partial and in-frame only. Among 140,000 to 150,000 clones listed, just over 90% were seen once. Details on this clone: Its specificity is not known.

The CDR3 spans 16 residues. The junction had 8 bases not matched to a gene; V was cut back by 4 bases and J by 2 bases. The germline CDR1 and CDR2 sequences are LGHNA and YNFKEQ. This chain joins TRBV4-2 and TRBJ2-3, with 8 positions matching TRBD2. The sequencing sample was made of PBMCs. The receptor was derived from a young man in good health and CMV-seronegative. CDR3 sequence reads: CASSPSGGAYTDTQYF. CDR3 bases: TGTGCCAGCAGCCCCTCCGGGGGGGCCTACACAGATACGCAGTATTTT.